This TCR beta chain was documented in a study of blood T cell repertoires in COVID-19. Per the original data handling: Quantification of nucleated cells was approximated via reference gene primer amplification. The assay was immunoSEQ multiplex PCR, and TCRdb's table has in-frame clones only and misses some. Clone size and V and J calls were adopted from that table, with D and trimming inferred from the DNA. The sample has 430,000 or so clones, more than 70% seen once; the top ten hold approximately 1.3%. There are 13 residues in the CDR3. The V gene's germline CDR1 is MNHEY and CDR2 SMNVEV (reference sequence). Deletions cut 5 bases from V and 7 bases from J, with 9 bases between. Adults between about 18 and 95 years of age took part from fewer than 30 US areas. Allocation to cohorts depended on clinical history reported by the participants.

The sequence derives from a woman younger than 35 who had been exposed to COVID-19. The material sequenced was PBMCs or T cells enriched from blood (not recorded which). V and J are TRBV27 and TRBJ1-6; D gene unclear. DNA for the CDR3: TGTGCCAGCAGTCTAAGAGGCAATTCACCCCTCCACTTT. This encodes CASSLRGNSPLHF.